This TCR beta chain was sequenced in a study of cytomegalovirus exposure and HLA in healthy donors. Notes on the study in general: Three of the chains that were CMV-associated were confirmed in vitro to be specific for CMV antigens.

This clone turned up a few times. Its specificity is not known. Germline V gives CDR1 LNHDA, CDR2 SQIVND (reference sequence). The V and J ends lost 6 bases and 8 bases, in that order; junction bases with no gene match: 11. This CDR3 comprises 14 residues. Assay: immunoSEQ multiplex PCR; the TCRdb copy retains only in-frame clones and omits some. The sample includes approximately 160,000 clones, roughly 91% of them seen just once. Sequencing input: PBMCs. The sequence came from a young woman in good health and CMV-seropositive. This chain connects TRBV19 to TRBJ1-2; 8 bases map to TRBD1. The CDR3 nucleotides read TGTGCCAGTAGCCAACAGGACAGGGTAGGCGGCTACACCTTC. Its translation is CASSQQDRVGGYTF.